This T cell receptor (beta chain) came from a study of blood T cell repertoires in COVID-19. Across the study: PBMCs, B-cell-depleted T cells, or T cells were the source of the cDNA or gDNA that made up the material.

Under the authors' procedure: Counts of nucleated cells, estimated from reference gene primer amplification, were obtained. The protocol was immunoSEQ multiplex PCR, while the TCRdb copy is restricted to in-frame clones and leaves out a portion. D and trimming were read from the DNA, whereas the V and J calls and clone size are those reported in that table. The sample has 98,000 or so clones; approximately 80% are singletons. The CDR3 has 15 residues. CDR1 is LNHDA and CDR2 is SQIVND in the germline V gene (reference sequence). The germline V and J ends were trimmed by 2 bases and 2 bases, with 10 bases remaining between them.

The V call is TRBV19, the J call TRBJ1-3; D remains unclear. The sequence was obtained from a woman between 65 and 79 years old with acute or convalescent COVID-19. Sequencing used peripheral blood. The chain's CDR3 is CASSITRDPGNTIYF. The CDR3 DNA is TGTGCCAGTAGTATAACCCGGGATCCTGGAAACACCATATATTTT.